These 4 T cell receptor beta chains share one sample of origin, sequenced in a study of cytomegalovirus exposure and HLA in healthy donors. Primers: 60 Vbeta forward and 13 Jbeta reverse. The protocol was immunoSEQ multiplex PCR, while the TCRdb copy is restricted to in-frame clones and leaves out a portion. The specimen's table records some 40,000 clones. The source material was PBMCs. These receptors were obtained from a male donor in good health and CMV-seronegative.

The chain recombines TRBV27 with TRBJ2-1; TRBD1 matches 9 bases. CDR3 length: 19 residues. After removal of 0 bases from V and 1 base from J, the junction contained 10 bases not matched to a gene. Per germline, CDR1 MNHEY and CDR2 SMNVEV (reference sequence). The CDR3 bases are TGTGCCAGCAGTTTATCGTGGACAGGGGAGGTTAGGTCCTACAATGAGCAGTTCTTC. It codes for CASSLSWTGEVRSYNEQFF.

The chain is built from TRBV2 and TRBJ2-3; 10 bases match TRBD2. V shed 5 bases and J 1 base; nucleotides not matched to a gene: 3. CDR3 length: 15 residues. The V gene's germline CDR1 is SNHLY and CDR2 FYNNEI. CDR3 DNA: TGTGCCAGCAGTTCTAGCGGGGGTGGCACAGATACGCAGTATTTT. Translation: CASSSSGGGTDTQYF.

J is TRBJ2-3 and V is TRBV30; D is ambiguous. Germline V CDR1 and CDR2: GTSNPN, SVGIG (reference sequence). Trimming left V 0 bases short and J 7 bases short, with 5 bases between. CDR3 length: 11 residues. CDR3 nucleotide sequence: TGTGCCTGGAGTGTAAGCTATACGCAGTATTTT. Translated, it gives CAWSVSYTQYF.

V and J are TRBV25-1 and TRBJ1-2; weak D call: TRBD1 (6 bases). There are 15 residues in the CDR3. Germline CDR1 and CDR2: MGHDK and SYGVNS. The V and J ends lost 2 bases and 6 bases respectively, with 16 bases between them. The CDR3 reads CASSEHPGVIDGYTF. The CDR3 DNA is TGTGCCAGCAGTGAACATCCAGGGGTGATCGATGGCTACACCTTC.